The 12 T cell receptor beta chains presented below share a single source sample, sequenced in a study of cytomegalovirus exposure and HLA in healthy donors. Using immunoSEQ multiplex PCR, the repertoire was profiled, and TCRdb retains in-frame clones only, with some absent. There are some 90,000 clones in the sample; 95% to 97% occur only once, and roughly 0.8% lies in the top ten. The sample taken for sequencing was PBMCs. Receptors originate from a man aged 18 to 29 in good health and CMV-seronegative.

In its sample, this clone was seen once. The gene calls are TRBV18 and TRBJ2-7, with TRBD2 matching over 16 bases. The J segment lost 5 bases and the V segment lost 1 base, leaving 8 bases of the junction unmatched. Germline loops: CDR1 KGHSH, CDR2 LQKENI. The CDR3 spans 18 residues. The chain's CDR3 is CASSPRGTSGRAANEQYV. CDR3 nucleotide sequence: TGTGCCAGCTCACCACGTGGGACTAGCGGGAGGGCTGCAAACGAGCAGTACGTC.

The chain recombines TRBV10-1 with TRBJ2-3, with D perhaps matching TRBD1 (6 bases). Trimming took off 3 bases at V and 2 bases at J, with 12 bases between the two ends. Per germline, CDR1 WNHNN and CDR2 SYGVQD (reference sequence). CDR3 length equals 15 residues. CDR3 DNA sequence: TGCGCCAGCAGTGATGGACAGAGGACCACAGATACGCAGTATTTT. Residues: CASSDGQRTTDTQYF.

This clone appeared once. This chain joins TRBV11-2 and TRBJ2-7, with 9 bases aligning to TRBD1. The trim removed 6 bases at V and 6 bases at J, leaving 21 bases unmatched. The V gene's germline CDR1 is SGHAT and CDR2 FQNNGV. This CDR3 region has 18 residues. As DNA, the CDR3 is TGTGCCAGCAGTTCCACCCTCTACGGACAGGGGTCGCCTTCCGAGCAGTACGTC. It specifies CASSSTLYGQGSPSEQYV.

The V and J genes are TRBV10-1 and TRBJ2-1; D gene uncertain. V lost 3 bases and J lost 0, with 9 bases in between. CDR3 size: 15 residues. CDR1 is WNHNN, CDR2 SYGVQD, per germline (reference sequence). CDR3 sequence (DNA): TGCGCCAGCAGTGATGGCGGATTCTCCTACAATGAGCAGTTCTTC. Its protein product is CASSDGGFSYNEQFF.

This chain joins TRBV19 and TRBJ2-7; 9 bases line up with TRBD2. The CDR3 contains 15 residues. V lost 6 bases to trimming and J lost 0 bases; unmatched junction nucleotides: 6. The germline V gene encodes CDR1 LNHDA and CDR2 SQIVND (reference sequence). In DNA form, the CDR3 reads TGTGCCAGTAGGCTAGCGGGGCATAGCTCCTACGAGCAGTACTTC. This sequence encodes CASRLAGHSSYEQYF.

The chain is built from TRBV30 and TRBJ2-7, with 10 bases identical to TRBD1. Germline lookup yields CDR1 GTSNPN and CDR2 SVGIG (reference sequence). With 0 bases clipped from V and 2 bases from J, the junction kept 4 bases outside the gene matches. The CDR3 sequence is 15 residues long. Here the CDR3 DNA reads TGTGCCTGGAGTGTACGTGGGACAGGGGCCTACGAGCAGTACGTC. It specifies CAWSVRGTGAYEQYV.

V and J are TRBV29-1 and TRBJ2-5, with a tentative D call TRBD2 (5 bases). In germline, CDR1 is SQVTM, CDR2 ANQGSEA. Trimming cost V 7 bases and J 7 bases, with 10 bases left between them. The CDR3 length is 10 residues. CDR3 sequence reads: CSAVRGTQYF. The CDR3 DNA reads as TGCAGCGCTGTTCGGGGGACCCAGTACTTC.

This clone was detected only once. This chain links TRBV6-5 with TRBJ1-1, with 7 positions matching TRBD1. V was pared by 2 bases and J by 7 bases, with 13 bases of the junction left unmatched. The CDR3 has 16 residues. CDR1 and CDR2 from the germline V gene are MNHEY and SVGAGI. The CDR3 region has the DNA TGTGCCAGCAGTTACATGAGCAGGGGGTTGGAAAATGAAGCTTTCTTT. As protein: CASSYMSRGLENEAFF.

This clone was counted a single time. The V call is TRBV9, the J call TRBJ1-3, with TRBD1 as a possible D gene (6 bases). This CDR3 spans 16 amino acids. Germline V gene data show CDR1 as SGDLS and CDR2 as YYNGEE. Trimming took 4 bases from V and 0 from J, leaving 14 bases between them. The CDR3 nucleotides are TGTGCCAGCAGCACCGGACAGTTCCACTCTGGAAACACCATATATTTT. As protein: CASSTGQFHSGNTIYF.

The gene calls are TRBV30 and TRBJ1-2; TRBD1 matches 8 bases. Germline V gene lookup returns CDR1 GTSNPN and CDR2 SVGIG (reference sequence). The CDR3 is made up of 15 amino acids. Germline trimming cut 0 bases from V and 3 bases from J; bases unmatched to any gene: 6. CDR3 protein: CAWSVAGGIDYGYTF. The CDR3 nucleotides are TGTGCCTGGAGTGTAGCAGGGGGCATTGACTATGGCTACACCTTC.

The chain links TRBV5-1 to TRBJ2-3, with D uncertain. The CDR3 covers 13 residues. CDR1 SGHRS and CDR2 YFSETQ come from the germline V gene. The V gene lost 0 bases and the J gene lost 2 bases, with 4 bases spanning the gap. CDR3 residues: CASSLDLTDTQYF. DNA of the CDR3: TGCGCCAGCAGCTTGGATCTCACAGATACGCAGTATTTT.

This chain connects TRBV27 to TRBJ2-7; the match to TRBD2 covers 12 bases. Germline CDR1 and CDR2: MNHEY and SMNVEV (reference sequence). The CDR3 totals 14 residues. The J segment lost 0 bases and the V segment lost 9 bases, leaving 3 bases of the junction unmatched. CDR3 DNA sequence: TGTGCCAGTAAACTAGCGGGGGGCTCCTACGAGCAGTACGTC. Amino acid sequence: CASKLAGGSYEQYV.